Reported below is one T cell receptor beta chain. Its cognate antigen is unknown. The sample is drawn from a study of T cell repertoires in cytomegalovirus infection. The wider study: Signatures in public TCR beta sequences pointed to both CMV infection and matching HLA type.

MiXCR, run by TCRdb on the reads, gives a single entry per CDR3 protein. The sample contains approximately 200,000 distinct CDR3 sequences, 28% of which appear only once. Study-level findings and limits: Predominance within the ex vivo response was attributable to HLA-C-restricted CMV-specific TCR beta clonotypes. Cumulative public TCR beta family frequency identified carriers of CMV plus the relevant HLA.

The CDR3 sequence is 15 residues long. Trimming cost V 5 bases and J 1 base, with 12 bases left between them. Germline CDR1 reads SGHTA; CDR2 reads FQGNSA. The sequenced sample consisted of PBMCs. This sequence originates from a human donor in good health (CMV status not recorded). Some clones in this sample may be carry-over from other donors' samples. This chain links TRBV7-2 with TRBJ1-5, with unresolved D. The CDR3 loop reads CASSPAGPSNQPQHF. CDR3 coding DNA: TGTGCCAGCAGCCCAGCAGGACCGAGCAATCAGCCCCAGCATTTT.